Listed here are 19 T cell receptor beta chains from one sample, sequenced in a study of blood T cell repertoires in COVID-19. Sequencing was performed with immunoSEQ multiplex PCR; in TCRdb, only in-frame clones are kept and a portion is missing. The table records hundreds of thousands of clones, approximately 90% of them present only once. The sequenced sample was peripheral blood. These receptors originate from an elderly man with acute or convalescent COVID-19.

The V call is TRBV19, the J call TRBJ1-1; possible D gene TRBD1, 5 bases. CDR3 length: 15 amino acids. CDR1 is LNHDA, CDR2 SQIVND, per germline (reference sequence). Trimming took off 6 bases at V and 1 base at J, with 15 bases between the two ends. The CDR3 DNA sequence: TGTGCCAGTAGCCCCCGGGACGGGGGGAACACTGAAGCTTTCTTT. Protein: CASSPRDGGNTEAFF.

CDR3: CASWTGGSDEQYV. The CDR3 DNA follows: TGTGCCAGCTGGACAGGGGGCTCCGACGAGCAGTACGTC. The chain links TRBV6-4 to TRBJ2-7; 11 nucleotides agree with TRBD1. The CDR3 sequence is 13 residues long. Germline V gene lookup returns CDR1 MRHNA and CDR2 SNTAGT.

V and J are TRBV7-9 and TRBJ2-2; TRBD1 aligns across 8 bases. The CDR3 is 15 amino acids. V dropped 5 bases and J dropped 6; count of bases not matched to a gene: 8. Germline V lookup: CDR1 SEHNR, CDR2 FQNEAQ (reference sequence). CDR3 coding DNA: TGTGCCAGCAGCCGGGGACAGGATATCCCCGGGGAGCTGTTTTTT. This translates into CASSRGQDIPGELFF.

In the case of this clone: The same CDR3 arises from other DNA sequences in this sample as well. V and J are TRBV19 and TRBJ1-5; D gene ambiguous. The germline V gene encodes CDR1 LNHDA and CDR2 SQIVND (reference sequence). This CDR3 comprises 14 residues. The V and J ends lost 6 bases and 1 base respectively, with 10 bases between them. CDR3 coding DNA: TGTGCCAGTAGCAGGCAGTCGAGCAATCAGCCCCAGCATTTT. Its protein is CASSRQSSNQPQHF.

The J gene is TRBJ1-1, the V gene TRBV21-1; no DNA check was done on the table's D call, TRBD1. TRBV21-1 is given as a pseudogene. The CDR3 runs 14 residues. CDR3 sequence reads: CASSHTGTGGRTFF. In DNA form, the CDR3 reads TGTGCCAGCAGTCACACCGGGACAGGGGGCAGGACTTTCTTT.

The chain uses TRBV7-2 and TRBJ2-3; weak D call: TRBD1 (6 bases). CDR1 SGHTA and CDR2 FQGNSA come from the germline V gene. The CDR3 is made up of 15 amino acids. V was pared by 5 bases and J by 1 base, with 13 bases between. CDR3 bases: TGTGCCAGCAGCAAAGAGGGGGTGGGCACAGATACGCAGTATTTT. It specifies CASSKEGVGTDTQYF.

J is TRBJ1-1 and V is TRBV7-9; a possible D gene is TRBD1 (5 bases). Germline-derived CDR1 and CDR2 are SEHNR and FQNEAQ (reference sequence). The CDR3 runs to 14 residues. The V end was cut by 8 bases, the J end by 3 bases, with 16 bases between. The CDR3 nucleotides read TGTGCCAGCCTCCCCCGCAGGGTTTACACTGAAGCTTTCTTT. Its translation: CASLPRRVYTEAFF.

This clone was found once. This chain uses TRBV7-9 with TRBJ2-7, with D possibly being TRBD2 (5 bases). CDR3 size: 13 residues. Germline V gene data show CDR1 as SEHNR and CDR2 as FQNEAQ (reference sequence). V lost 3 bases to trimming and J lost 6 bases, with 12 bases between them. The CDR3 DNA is TGTGCCAGCAGCTTCTTTGCCGGGGTCGAGCAGTACGTC. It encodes CASSFFAGVEQYV.

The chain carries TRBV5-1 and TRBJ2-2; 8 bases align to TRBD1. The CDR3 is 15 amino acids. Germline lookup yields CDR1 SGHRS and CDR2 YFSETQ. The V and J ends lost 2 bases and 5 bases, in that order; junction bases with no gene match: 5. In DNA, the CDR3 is TGCGCCAGCAGCTTAGGCAGGGGGCAAACCGGGGAGCTGTTTTTT. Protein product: CASSLGRGQTGELFF.

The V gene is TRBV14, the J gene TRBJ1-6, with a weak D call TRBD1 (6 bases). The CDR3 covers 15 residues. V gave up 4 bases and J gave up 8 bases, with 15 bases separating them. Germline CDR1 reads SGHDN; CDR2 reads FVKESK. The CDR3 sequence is CASSLAGRGYSPLHF. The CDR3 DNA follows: TGTGCCAGCAGCCTGGCAGGAAGGGGGTATTCACCCCTCCACTTT.

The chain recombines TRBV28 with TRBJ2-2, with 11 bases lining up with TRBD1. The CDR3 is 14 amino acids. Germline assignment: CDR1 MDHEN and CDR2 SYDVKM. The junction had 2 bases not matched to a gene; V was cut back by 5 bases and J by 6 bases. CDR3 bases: TGTGCCAGCAGTCCGGGACAGGGGGCCGGGGAGCTGTTTTTT. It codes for CASSPGQGAGELFF.

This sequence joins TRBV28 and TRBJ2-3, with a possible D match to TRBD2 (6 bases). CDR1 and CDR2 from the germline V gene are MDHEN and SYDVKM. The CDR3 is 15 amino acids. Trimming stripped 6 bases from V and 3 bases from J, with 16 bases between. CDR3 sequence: CASSPLGGGTDTQYF. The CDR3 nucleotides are TGTGCCAGCAGCCCGTTGGGAGGAGGGACAGATACGCAGTATTTT.

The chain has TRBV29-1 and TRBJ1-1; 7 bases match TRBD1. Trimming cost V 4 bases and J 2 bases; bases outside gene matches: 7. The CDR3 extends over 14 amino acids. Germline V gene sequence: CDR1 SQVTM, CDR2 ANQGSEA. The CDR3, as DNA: TGCAGCGTTGGAGGACAGGCCAGCAACACTGAAGCTTTCTTT. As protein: CSVGGQASNTEAFF.

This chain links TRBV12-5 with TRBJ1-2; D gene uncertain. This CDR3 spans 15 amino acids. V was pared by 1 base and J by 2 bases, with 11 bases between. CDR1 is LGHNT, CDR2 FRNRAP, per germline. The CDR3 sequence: CASGLEFGHNYGYTF. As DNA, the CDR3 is TGTGCTAGTGGTTTGGAGTTTGGCCACAACTATGGCTACACCTTC.

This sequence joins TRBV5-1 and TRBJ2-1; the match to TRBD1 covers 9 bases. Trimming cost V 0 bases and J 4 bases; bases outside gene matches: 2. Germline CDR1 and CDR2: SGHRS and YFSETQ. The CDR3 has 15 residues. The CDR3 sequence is CASSLVGQGYNEQFF. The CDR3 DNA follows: TGCGCCAGCAGCTTGGTGGGACAGGGATACAATGAGCAGTTCTTC.

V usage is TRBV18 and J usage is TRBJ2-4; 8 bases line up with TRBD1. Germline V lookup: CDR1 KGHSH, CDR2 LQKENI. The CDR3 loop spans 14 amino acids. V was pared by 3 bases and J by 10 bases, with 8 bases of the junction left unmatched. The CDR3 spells CASSPGQAQTIQYF. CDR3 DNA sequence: TGTGCCAGCTCACCGGGACAGGCCCAGACGATTCAGTACTTC. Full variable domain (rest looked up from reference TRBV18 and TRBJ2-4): NAGVMQNPRHLVRRRGQEARLRCSPMKGHSHVYWYRQLPEEGLKFMVYLQKENIIDESGMPKERFSAEFPKEGPSILRIQQVVRGDSAAYFCASSPGQAQTIQYFGAGTRLSVL.

CDR3 sequence reads: CATSDHKVQSYEQYF. Written as DNA, the CDR3 is TGTGCCACCAGTGACCACAAGGTACAGAGTTACGAGCAGTACTTC. The V gene is TRBV24-1, the J gene TRBJ2-7; no clear D. Trimming shortened V by 4 bases and J by 4 bases, and 16 bases separated the two germline ends. The germline CDR1 and CDR2 sequences are KGHDR and SFDVKD. This CDR3 contains 15 residues.

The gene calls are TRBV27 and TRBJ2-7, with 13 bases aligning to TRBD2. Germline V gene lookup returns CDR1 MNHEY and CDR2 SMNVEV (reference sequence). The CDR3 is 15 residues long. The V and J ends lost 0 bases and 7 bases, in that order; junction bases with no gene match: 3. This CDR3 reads CASSLSRGLAGEQYF. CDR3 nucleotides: TGTGCCAGCAGTTTATCGAGGGGACTAGCGGGAGAGCAGTACTTC.

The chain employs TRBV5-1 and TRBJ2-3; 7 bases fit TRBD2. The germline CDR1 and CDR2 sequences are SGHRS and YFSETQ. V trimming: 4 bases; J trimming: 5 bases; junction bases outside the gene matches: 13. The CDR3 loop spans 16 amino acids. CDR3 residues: CASSRSTTSILDTQYF. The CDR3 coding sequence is TGCGCCAGCAGCCGCTCAACGACTAGCATTCTAGATACGCAGTATTTT.